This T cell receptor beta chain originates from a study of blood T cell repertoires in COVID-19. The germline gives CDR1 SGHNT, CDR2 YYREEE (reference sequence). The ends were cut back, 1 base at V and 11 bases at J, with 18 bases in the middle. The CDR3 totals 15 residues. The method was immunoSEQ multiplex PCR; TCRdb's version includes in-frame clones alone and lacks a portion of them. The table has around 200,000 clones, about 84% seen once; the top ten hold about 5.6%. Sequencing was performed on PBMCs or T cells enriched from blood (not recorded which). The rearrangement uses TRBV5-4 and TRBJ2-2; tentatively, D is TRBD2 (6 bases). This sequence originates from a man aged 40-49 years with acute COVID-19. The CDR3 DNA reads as TGTGCCAGCAGCTTGACCCTGGGGGGAAATCAAGAGCTGTTTTTT. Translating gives CASSLTLGGNQELFF.